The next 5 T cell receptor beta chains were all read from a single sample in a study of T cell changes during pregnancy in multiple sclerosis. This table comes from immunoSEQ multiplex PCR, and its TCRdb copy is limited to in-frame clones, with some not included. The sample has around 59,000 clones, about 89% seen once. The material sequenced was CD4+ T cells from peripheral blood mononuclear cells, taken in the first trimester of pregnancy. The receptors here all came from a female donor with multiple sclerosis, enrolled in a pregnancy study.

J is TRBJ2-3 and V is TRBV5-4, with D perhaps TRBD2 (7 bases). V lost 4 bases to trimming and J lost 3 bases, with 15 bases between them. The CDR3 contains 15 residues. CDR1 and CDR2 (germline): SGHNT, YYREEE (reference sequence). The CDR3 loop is CASSRWGGPTDTQYF. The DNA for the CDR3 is TGTGCCAGCAGCCGCTGGGGGGGCCCGACAGATACGCAGTATTTT.

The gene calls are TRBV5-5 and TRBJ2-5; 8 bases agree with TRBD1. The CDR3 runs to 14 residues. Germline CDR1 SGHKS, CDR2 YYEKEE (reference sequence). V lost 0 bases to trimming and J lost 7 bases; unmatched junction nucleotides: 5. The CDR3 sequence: CASSLGQGMGTQYF. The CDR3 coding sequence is TGTGCCAGCAGCTTGGGACAGGGGATGGGGACCCAGTACTTC.

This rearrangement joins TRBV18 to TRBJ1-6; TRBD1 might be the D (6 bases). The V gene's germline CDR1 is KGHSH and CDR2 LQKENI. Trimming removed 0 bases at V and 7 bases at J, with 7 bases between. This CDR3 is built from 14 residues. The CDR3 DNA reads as TGTGCCAGCTCACCACCGGGACACAATTCACCCCTCCACTTT. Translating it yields CASSPPGHNSPLHF.

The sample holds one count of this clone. CDR3 DNA: TGTGCCAGCAGCCGCCCGGACAGGGCGCACGAGCAGTACTTC. This gives the protein CASSRPDRAHEQYF. J is TRBJ2-7 and V is TRBV7-3; 8 nucleotides align to TRBD1. The junction had 8 bases not matched to a gene; V was cut back by 5 bases and J by 5 bases. CDR1 SGHTA and CDR2 FQGTGA come from the germline V gene. CDR3 length: 14 amino acids.

The CDR3 is CATGGGRANVLTF. Here the CDR3 DNA reads TGTGCCACTGGGGGGGGTAGGGCCAACGTCCTGACTTTC. The chain carries TRBV6-1 and TRBJ2-6; TRBD2 matches at 7 bases. The V and J ends lost 10 bases and 5 bases, in that order; junction bases with no gene match: 5. The germline V gene encodes CDR1 MNHNS and CDR2 SASEGT. This CDR3 has 13 amino acids.